Listed below are T cell receptor beta chains from one sample, sequenced in a study of T cell changes during pregnancy in multiple sclerosis. Assay: immunoSEQ multiplex PCR; the TCRdb copy retains only in-frame clones and omits some. The table records 45,000 to 55,000 clones, 80% to 95% of them present only once. The sequences come from peripheral blood, collected after pregnancy. The receptor source for this set is a female donor with multiple sclerosis, enrolled in a pregnancy study. Each CDR3 is given with its conserved first and last residue. Each record gives: D gene, V gene, J gene, clone size, CDR3 protein, CDR3 DNA. D genes are given only for firm matches. The size field is filled for only some rows; it gives once, few, many or a size class.

d_gene: NA; v_gene: TRBV6-5; j_gene: TRBJ1-4; abundance: few; CDR3aa: CASKNGGSEKLFF; CDR3nt: TGTGCCAGCAAAAACGGAGGTAGTGAAAAACTGTTTTTT
d_gene: NA; v_gene: TRBV5-4; j_gene: TRBJ1-2; abundance: NA; CDR3aa: CASSLGQNYGYTF; CDR3nt: TGTGCCAGCAGCTTGGGACAGAACTATGGCTACACCTTC
d_gene: TRBD1; v_gene: TRBV12-5; j_gene: TRBJ1-2; abundance: NA; CDR3aa: CASGLVPGTGTDYGYTF; CDR3nt: TGTGCTAGTGGTTTGGTTCCCGGGACAGGGACCGACTATGGCTACACCTTC
d_gene: TRBD1; v_gene: TRBV7-2; j_gene: TRBJ1-3; abundance: once; CDR3aa: CASSLLWTGSSGNTIYF; CDR3nt: TGTGCCAGCAGCTTGCTGTGGACAGGCAGCTCTGGAAACACCATATATTTT
d_gene: NA; v_gene: TRBV7-9; j_gene: TRBJ2-6; abundance: NA; CDR3aa: CASSPKGYGANVLTF; CDR3nt: TGTGCCAGCAGCCCCAAGGGGTACGGGGCCAACGTCCTGACTTTC
d_gene: TRBD1; v_gene: TRBV15; j_gene: TRBJ1-1; abundance: NA; CDR3aa: CATSRVRDRGRVGTEAFF; CDR3nt: TGTGCCACCAGCAGAGTCCGGGACAGGGGGCGAGTAGGGACTGAAGCTTTCTTT
d_gene: NA; v_gene: TRBV6-1; j_gene: TRBJ2-3; abundance: once; CDR3aa: CASSSGTQGTDTQYF; CDR3nt: TGTGCCAGCAGCTCCGGGACTCAGGGCACAGATACGCAGTATTTT
d_gene: NA; v_gene: TRBV19; j_gene: TRBJ1-1; abundance: NA; CDR3aa: CASIQGTTEAFF; CDR3nt: TGTGCCAGTATCCAGGGTACCACTGAAGCTTTCTTT
d_gene: TRBD2; v_gene: TRBV5-3; j_gene: TRBJ2-3; abundance: NA; CDR3aa: CARSLSLRGGADTQYF; CDR3nt: TGTGCCAGAAGCTTGTCGTTGCGGGGGGGCGCAGATACGCAGTATTTT
d_gene: NA; v_gene: TRBV5-6; j_gene: TRBJ2-3; abundance: once; CDR3aa: CASSLLGTSTDTQYF; CDR3nt: TGTGCCAGCAGCTTATTGGGGACTAGCACAGATACGCAGTATTTT
d_gene: TRBD1; v_gene: TRBV30; j_gene: TRBJ2-2; abundance: NA; CDR3aa: CAWSRQGNGELFF; CDR3nt: TGTGCCTGGAGTCGACAGGGGAACGGGGAGCTGTTTTTT
d_gene: TRBD1; v_gene: TRBV7-8; j_gene: TRBJ2-3; abundance: once; CDR3aa: CASSLTGTTDTQYF; CDR3nt: TGTGCCAGCAGCTTGACAGGGACCACAGATACGCAGTATTTT
d_gene: NA; v_gene: TRBV29-1; j_gene: TRBJ2-1; abundance: NA; CDR3aa: CSVYEGYNEQFF; CDR3nt: TGCAGCGTATATGAGGGATACAATGAGCAGTTCTTC
d_gene: NA; v_gene: TRBV7-2; j_gene: TRBJ1-4; abundance: NA; CDR3aa: CASSRTQISSPEKLFF; CDR3nt: TGTGCCAGCAGCCGCACACAAATAAGTTCTCCTGAAAAACTGTTTTTT
d_gene: NA; v_gene: TRBV7-6; j_gene: TRBJ1-1; abundance: NA; CDR3aa: CASSLLGGTEAFF; CDR3nt: TGTGCCAGCAGCTTATTGGGGGGCACTGAAGCTTTCTTT
d_gene: TRBD2; v_gene: TRBV4-2; j_gene: TRBJ2-1; abundance: once; CDR3aa: CASSQSGRGLAGGRRSNEQFF; CDR3nt: TGTGCCAGCAGCCAGTCGGGGAGGGGACTAGCGGGGGGGCGGCGTTCTAATGAGCAGTTCTTC
d_gene: NA; v_gene: TRBV4-1; j_gene: TRBJ1-1; abundance: NA; CDR3aa: CASSLGRLGTTEAFF; CDR3nt: TGCGCCAGCAGTCTAGGGAGATTAGGTACCACTGAAGCTTTCTTT
d_gene: TRBD2; v_gene: TRBV15; j_gene: TRBJ2-3; abundance: NA; CDR3aa: CATSRPGRPGDTQYF; CDR3nt: TGTGCCACCAGCCGCCCCGGGAGGCCGGGCGATACGCAGTATTTT
d_gene: NA; v_gene: TRBV4-2; j_gene: TRBJ1-5; abundance: NA; CDR3aa: CASSQGGGRDQPQHF; CDR3nt: TGTGCCAGCAGCCAAGGGGGCGGCAGGGATCAGCCCCAGCATTTT
d_gene: TRBD1; v_gene: TRBV28; j_gene: TRBJ2-2; abundance: NA; CDR3aa: CASPRDRDTGELFF; CDR3nt: TGTGCCAGCCCCCGGGACAGGGACACCGGGGAGCTGTTTTTT
d_gene: NA; v_gene: TRBV7-8; j_gene: TRBJ1-1; abundance: NA; CDR3aa: CASSLAAATAGGFF; CDR3nt: TGTGCCAGCAGCTTAGCGGCCGCGACTGCGGGGGGCTTCTTT
d_gene: TRBD2; v_gene: TRBV6-6; j_gene: TRBJ2-1; abundance: few; CDR3aa: CASRRGINEQFF; CDR3nt: TGTGCCAGCAGGCGGGGGATCAATGAGCAGTTCTTC
d_gene: TRBD1; v_gene: TRBV7-3; j_gene: TRBJ1-6; abundance: NA; CDR3aa: CASSFTSLTGGSSPLHF; CDR3nt: TGTGCCAGCAGCTTTACCTCACTTACAGGGGGGTCTTCACCCCTCCACTTT
d_gene: NA; v_gene: TRBV4-2; j_gene: TRBJ2-7; abundance: NA; CDR3aa: CASSQGGDSNYEQYF; CDR3nt: TGTGCCAGCAGCCAAGGAGGAGACTCTAACTACGAGCAGTACTTC
d_gene: TRBD2; v_gene: TRBV7-9; j_gene: TRBJ2-1; abundance: NA; CDR3aa: CASIRTSGDIQQFF; CDR3nt: TGTGCCAGCATCCGGACTAGCGGGGACATTCAGCAGTTCTTC
d_gene: TRBD2; v_gene: TRBV11-1; j_gene: TRBJ2-5; abundance: NA; CDR3aa: CASSMGLAGRQETQYF; CDR3nt: TGTGCCAGCAGCATGGGACTAGCGGGGCGACAAGAGACCCAGTACTTC
d_gene: NA; v_gene: TRBV7-9; j_gene: TRBJ1-2; abundance: once; CDR3aa: CASSSNTYGYTF; CDR3nt: TGTGCCAGCAGCTCTAATACCTATGGCTACACCTTC
d_gene: NA; v_gene: TRBV20-1; j_gene: TRBJ2-1; abundance: NA; CDR3aa: CSASGRGSLIF; CDR3nt: TGCAGTGCTAGTGGGAGAGGGTCCCTGATCTTC
d_gene: TRBD1; v_gene: TRBV5-1; j_gene: TRBJ2-7; abundance: NA; CDR3aa: CASSPGQGSYEQYF; CDR3nt: TGCGCCAGCAGCCCGGGACAGGGCTCCTACGAGCAGTACTTC
d_gene: NA; v_gene: TRBV6-6; j_gene: TRBJ2-7; abundance: NA; CDR3aa: CASSYSTVSGEQYF; CDR3nt: TGTGCCAGCAGTTACTCGACAGTTAGCGGCGAGCAGTACTTC
d_gene: TRBD2; v_gene: TRBV7-2; j_gene: TRBJ2-7; abundance: NA; CDR3aa: CASSLVKTSGIYEQYF; CDR3nt: TGTGCCAGCAGCTTAGTGAAAACTAGCGGCATCTACGAGCAGTACTTC
d_gene: TRBD1; v_gene: TRBV9; j_gene: TRBJ2-7; abundance: NA; CDR3aa: CASSPRTGEVYEQYF; CDR3nt: TGTGCCAGCAGCCCCAGGACAGGGGAAGTCTACGAGCAGTACTTC
d_gene: NA; v_gene: TRBV4-3; j_gene: TRBJ2-2; abundance: NA; CDR3aa: CASSQEASMGTGELFF; CDR3nt: TGCGCCAGCAGCCAAGAAGCTAGCATGGGCACCGGGGAGCTGTTTTTT
d_gene: NA; v_gene: TRBV4-3; j_gene: TRBJ2-7; abundance: NA; CDR3aa: CASSQEQGGTYEQYF; CDR3nt: TGCGCCAGCAGCCAAGAGCAGGGCGGCACCTACGAGCAGTACTTC
d_gene: TRBD1; v_gene: TRBV7-9; j_gene: TRBJ1-1; abundance: NA; CDR3aa: CASSYRQGGYTEAFF; CDR3nt: TGTGCCAGCAGCTACCGACAGGGGGGATACACTGAAGCTTTCTTT